This T cell receptor beta chain was sequenced for a study of blood T cell repertoires in COVID-19. Study overall: PBMCs, B-cell-depleted T cells, or T cells were the source of the cDNA or gDNA that made up the material.

J lost 5 bases, V lost 4 bases, and 13 bases had no gene match. The CDR3 has 16 amino acids. Germline V gene sequence: CDR1 SGHDN, CDR2 FVKESK. Clones were sequenced by immunoSEQ multiplex PCR, and TCRdb holds only the in-frame ones, with some missing. The sample includes 270,000 or so clones, about 89% of them seen just once. The TCR originated in a man aged 35-49 years with acute or convalescent COVID-19. The rearrangement links TRBV14 to TRBJ1-1, with 7 bases matching TRBD1. Source material: peripheral blood. Here the CDR3 DNA reads TGTGCCAGCAGCCGGAGACAGGGCGTTTGGTGGACTGAAGCTTTCTTT. Amino acid sequence: CASSRRQGVWWTEAFF. Looking up the rest from reference TRBV14 and TRBJ1-1 gives the full variable domain: EAGVTQFPSHSVIEKGQTVTLRCDPISGHDNLYWYRRVMGKEIKFLLHFVKESKQDESGMPNNRFLAERTGGTYSTLKVQPAELEDSGVYFCASSRRQGVWWTEAFFGQGTRLTVV.